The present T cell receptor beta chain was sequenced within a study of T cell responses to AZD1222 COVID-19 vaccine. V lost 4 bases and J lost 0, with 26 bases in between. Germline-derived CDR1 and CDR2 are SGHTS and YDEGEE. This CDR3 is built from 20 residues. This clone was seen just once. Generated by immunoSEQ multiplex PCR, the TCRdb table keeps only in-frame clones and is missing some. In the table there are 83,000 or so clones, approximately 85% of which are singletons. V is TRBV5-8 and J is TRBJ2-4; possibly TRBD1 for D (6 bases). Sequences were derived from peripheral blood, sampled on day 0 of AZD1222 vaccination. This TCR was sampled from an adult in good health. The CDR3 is CASSPAPRDNIILAKNIQYF. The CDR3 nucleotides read TGTGCCAGCAGCCCGGCCCCTAGGGACAACATAATCCTAGCCAAAAACATTCAGTACTTC.